This entry lists 9 T cell receptor beta chains sequenced from one sample in a study of vaccination and CD4 T cells after COVID-19. The Oncomine TCR Beta short-read assay was applied to DNA of cultured CD4+ T cells. Via MiXCR, TCRdb re-called the PCR reads, giving one row per CDR3 protein. The sample lists fewer than 25,000 distinct CDR3 sequences; more than 25% were seen once. Regarding time point: late sampling 161 to 241 days after vaccination in a few convalescent patients. As for treatment: roughly 10-day PBMC culture with coronavirus spike peptide pools or control peptides (ViraFEST assay). No antigen is known for these receptors. The specimen comprised CD4+ T cells from blood, cultured in vitro, sampled about 7 months after SARS-CoV-2 vaccination. These receptors all stem from a human donor who had recovered from COVID-19.

The chain has TRBV6-1 and TRBJ1-5, with D possibly being TRBD1 (5 bases). The CDR3 is 14 amino acids. Between the trimmed V and J ends, which lost 4 bases and 6 bases, there was a span of 13 bases. CDR1 MNHNS and CDR2 SASEGT come from the germline V gene. CDR3 DNA sequence: TGTGCCAGCAGTGCCCTCATGGGGGGTCAGCCCCAGCATTTT. It yields the protein CASSALMGGQPQHF.

This clonotype was recorded a few times. This rearrangement joins TRBV27 to TRBJ2-7; TRBD2 agrees at 13 bases. Germline CDR1 is MNHEY and CDR2 is SMNVEV (reference sequence). This CDR3 spans 16 amino acids. J was trimmed by 4 bases and V by 5 bases; bases with no gene match: 8. DNA for the CDR3: TGTGCCAGCAGTCCACCGGGACTAGCGGGAAGATACGAGCAGTACTTC. It encodes CASSPPGLAGRYEQYF.

The chain recombines TRBV7-2 with TRBJ2-3, with TRBD2 as a possible D gene (6 bases). The CDR3 is made up of 14 amino acids. CDR1 is SGHTA, CDR2 FQGNSA, per germline. The V and J ends lost 6 bases and 3 bases respectively, with 13 bases between them. CDR3 protein: CASRVSGVTDTQYF. For the CDR3, the DNA is TGTGCCAGCAGGGTTAGCGGCGTAACAGATACGCAGTATTTT.

The chain combines TRBV15 with TRBJ2-3; 11 bases align to TRBD2. Germline V gene data show CDR1 as LNHNV and CDR2 as YYDKDF (reference sequence). V lost 0 bases and J lost 3; bases outside the gene matches: 5. The CDR3 has 17 amino acids. The CDR3 loop is CATSRDPLAGATDTQYF. In DNA form, the CDR3 reads TGTGCCACCAGCAGAGACCCACTAGCGGGAGCTACAGATACGCAGTATTTT.

This clonotype has more than one count but fewer than ten. Sequence at one end of the junction differs from germline and may be a read error. CDR3 residues: CASSLAPGADTQYF. The CDR3 DNA reads TGTGCTAGCAGCTTAGCCCCGGGGGCCGATACGCAGTATTTT. The chain uses TRBV7-6 and TRBJ2-3, with D perhaps assigned TRBD1 or TRBD2 (6 bases each). The germline V gene has CDR1 SGHVS and CDR2 FNYEAQ. The CDR3 totals 14 residues.

This chain uses TRBV28 with TRBJ2-6, with a weak D call TRBD1 (5 bases). This CDR3 contains 19 residues. Germline V gene data show CDR1 as MDHEN and CDR2 as SYDVKM. V was trimmed by 2 bases and J by 1 base, leaving 18 bases between them. The DNA for the CDR3 is TGTGCCAGCAGTTTAGTTTGGGGTGGGGCCCAATCTGGGGCCAACGTCCTGACTTTC. Translating it yields CASSLVWGGAQSGANVLTF.

This clonotype was counted between two and nine times. The chain links TRBV20-1 to TRBJ2-5; the match to TRBD2 covers 12 bases. J was trimmed by 5 bases and V by 4 bases; bases with no gene match: 2. The germline V gene has CDR1 DFQATT and CDR2 SNEGSKA (reference sequence). The CDR3 spans 13 residues. The CDR3 nucleotides are TGCAGTGCTACACTAGCGGGGGGCGAGACCCAGTACTTC. It translates to CSATLAGGETQYF.

J is TRBJ2-7 and V is TRBV28, with D possibly TRBD2 on 6 matching bases. Deletions cut 5 bases from V and 2 bases from J, with 13 bases between. Germline V CDR1 and CDR2: MDHEN, SYDVKM. CDR3 length: 14 amino acids. The CDR3 DNA is TGTGCCAGCAGTACCGTAGGCGGGGCCTACGAGCAGTACTTC. As protein: CASSTVGGAYEQYF.

This clonotype was counted only a few times. The chain is built from TRBV20-1 and TRBJ1-1; D unresolved. Between the trimmed V and J ends, which lost 0 bases and 3 bases, there was a span of 8 bases. Germline CDR1 and CDR2: DFQATT and SNEGSKA (reference sequence). CDR3 length: 13 residues. CDR3 in DNA: TGCAGTGCTAGAGATCCCGGGGACACTGAAGCTTTCTTT. This sequence encodes CSARDPGDTEAFF.